This T cell receptor (beta chain) emerged from a study of immune heterogeneity within non-small cell lung tumors (dated by TCRdb to about 2018). As for the study more broadly: By histology, the tumors were a few squamous cell carcinomas, approximately 10 non-squamous carcinomas and 1 tumor not otherwise specified. For mutant peptides 8 to 11 amino acids long, netMHCpan-3.0 predicted neoantigen binding to the HLA alleles of each patient. Whole-exome sequencing, RNA-seq and TCR beta repertoire sequencing were combined for multiple spatially distinct regions from each NSCLC tumor so that intratumoral immune heterogeneity could be examined. Transcriptome data were available for just about 41 loci from approximately twelve patients, whereas TCR repertoire analysis spanned fewer than 60 tumor loci from 15 patients. Overall study results and their limits: For the most part, high-frequency TCR beta clonotypes differed from one individual patient to another. A moderate positive correlation (R approximately 0.35), which was statistically significant, linked local T-cell repertoire clonality to local tumor mutational burden. Within a patient, identical dominant CDR3B clonotypes were found to recur across loci, yet unique high-frequency clones were also harbored in different tumor locations.

The CDR3 has 15 amino acids, counting the end cysteine and phenylalanine. Of the read, only the CDR3 DNA is kept; its 45 bases are in frame from base 1. From a lookup of the germline V gene (reference sequence), CDR1 and CDR2 are DFQATT and SNEGSKA. Compared with germline, V lacks 5 bases and J lacks 3 bases; bases without a gene match: 3. A multiplex PCR system amplified the TCR beta CDR3 region, with a first 10-cycle round using 32 V-gene forward and 13 J-gene reverse primers. First-round PCR used a QIAGEN Multiplex PCR Kit, and primer sequences were filed in Chinese patent CN105087789A. A second PCR round added Illumina universal primers using the Phusion High-Fidelity PCR Kit. Paired-end sequencing of TCR libraries was carried out on the Illumina HiSeq X Ten platform at a read length of 151 bp. As for how the authors treated the data: Cutadapt was used to discard reads without multiplex PCR primers, PEAR merged the read pairs, and MiXCR with default settings called the CDR3 regions. Repertoire diversity used Shannon entropy, and clonality was computed as one minus Shannon entropy divided by ln of productive unique sequence count. Dominant or high-frequency T-cell clones were defined as clonotypes at frequencies of at least 0.5%. Through fastp at Q25 and MiXCR, TCRdb rebuilt clones from the public reads, retaining in-frame beta chains. Each entry merges the rows of one CDR3 protein and shows their most common DNA and genes. The V and J calls reflect TCRdb's pipeline rather than the authors' work. The sample profile shows 9,000 to 13,000 distinct CDR3 sequences; 15% to 25% of them were found once. Under 4.5% of the sample is held by the ten biggest clonotypes.

Genomic DNA was extracted from bulk tumor tissue and used as the TCR template, and roughly 590 ng gDNA was amplified per sample. During surgery, multiple biopsies were taken from each primary tumor, with sampling sites spaced as far apart as possible within the tumor mass. Patients in the study cohort, which was described as untreated, were newly diagnosed NSCLC cases going through curative surgery. The donors were some 14 patients with newly diagnosed non-small cell lung cancer who were having surgery with curative intent. A couple of independent pathologists examined the resected tumor masses. Only DNA and RNA samples of high quality went on to sequencing. This clonotype is regarded as medium-sized (0.01 to 0.1%). Its antigen is currently not known. No much larger clonotype is one base removed from it; base qualities were not supplied.

The origin of this receptor is a man aged 55-75 years with non-small cell lung cancer. Specimen: lung tumor tissue. Recombination connected TRBV20-1 to TRBJ2-3, and TRBD2 matches 15 of the central bases. The CDR3 loop reads CSAGLAGGPTDTQYF. The nucleotide sequence is given as TGCAGTGCTGGACTAGCGGGAGGGCCGACAGATACGCAGTATTTT.